The rows below give T cell receptor beta chains drawn from one sample of a study of T cells expressing NK-cell markers. TCRdb reprocessed the 5' RACE reads and keeps a single row for each CDR3 protein, giving no DNA. The sample totals roughly 380,000 distinct CDR3 sequences; its top ten clones hold around 5.3%. Sequenced material: blood T cells: a sorted CD56 or NKG2C T cell subset, CD4+ or CD8+ T cells, or bulk PBMC T cells (not recorded which). These receptors were taken from a man aged 18 to 69 in good health. Each CDR3 is given with its conserved first and last residue.

CDR3 protein | J gene | V gene
CASSAGGASYGYTF | TRBJ1-2 | TRBV28
CASSSPGVGIQYF | TRBJ2-4 | TRBV7-6
CASSQDDYDTGELFF | TRBJ2-2 | TRBV4-1
CSARDGGEPNSPLHF | TRBJ1-6 | TRBV20-1
CASSRDTGGPGETQYF | TRBJ2-5 | TRBV4-2
CASRRDTNSGNTIYF | TRBJ1-3 | TRBV19
CASSRDRANTGELFF | TRBJ2-2 | TRBV7-3
CASSHPGGSAYEQYF | TRBJ2-7 | TRBV5-6
CASSLREGLGAFF | TRBJ1-1 | TRBV11-3
CSAREAGTTGTQYF | TRBJ2-3 | TRBV20-1
CSVVKLATGTGELFF | TRBJ2-2 | TRBV29-1
CASSLVEFQGGTQYF | TRBJ2-3 | TRBV7-2
CASGLAGEAVTF | TRBJ1-2 | TRBV12-5
CASNPRDRGPEAFF | TRBJ1-1 | TRBV6-1
CASSLGTSGGLSYNEQFF | TRBJ2-1 | TRBV7-8
CASSPLPGNTEAFF | TRBJ1-1 | TRBV27
CASSLRPPAGGTEAFF | TRBJ1-1 | TRBV27
CASSIRGIGYEQYF | TRBJ2-7 | TRBV19
CASRADGVTEAFF | TRBJ1-1 | TRBV6-1
CSVVPGAEDTQYF | TRBJ2-3 | TRBV29-1
CASSRQGRTGELFF | TRBJ2-2 | TRBV19
CASSLASGASPSNQPQHF | TRBJ1-5 | TRBV7-8
CASSGRASGARETGELFF | TRBJ2-2 | TRBV5-1
CASSPTSGTGESNQPQHF | TRBJ1-5 | TRBV5-5
CASSPGDRVTEAFF | TRBJ1-1 | TRBV5-1
CASRGYAGELFF | TRBJ2-2 | TRBV2
CASSQGQFSPLHF | TRBJ1-6 | TRBV4-1
CGVWSGTDTQYF | TRBJ2-3 | TRBV10-3
CASSLRQIILMNTEAFF | TRBJ1-1 | TRBV2
CASNPGDNYNEQFF | TRBJ2-1 | TRBV5-5
CASSQGRGFSTDTQYF | TRBJ2-3 | TRBV3-1
CASSNRRGQQETQYF | TRBJ2-5 | TRBV6-1
CASSLDVTPYEQYF | TRBJ2-7 | TRBV7-8
CASSPTTGTGYTF | TRBJ1-2 | TRBV5-1
CARQLRQGSVITDTQYF | TRBJ2-3 | TRBV2
CASSIPPTRAGNTEAFF | TRBJ1-1 | TRBV27
CSARRTPQSYEQFF | TRBJ2-1 | TRBV20-1
CASFPAGHRGTGELFF | TRBJ2-2 | TRBV12-3/TRBV12-4
CASSVRGPDFGGYTF | TRBJ1-2 | TRBV7-9
CASSTGDPSGANVLTF | TRBJ2-6 | TRBV5-1
CASSYSALRNRDLSYEQYF | TRBJ2-7 | TRBV6-2/TRBV6-3
CASSQVHVQLMYF | TRBJ2-7 | TRBV3-1
CASSFALAGGPQDTQYF | TRBJ2-3 | TRBV12-3/TRBV12-4
CAGGLRSEQYF | TRBJ2-7 | TRBV6-1
CSVMDRRWNTGELFF | TRBJ2-2 | TRBV29-1